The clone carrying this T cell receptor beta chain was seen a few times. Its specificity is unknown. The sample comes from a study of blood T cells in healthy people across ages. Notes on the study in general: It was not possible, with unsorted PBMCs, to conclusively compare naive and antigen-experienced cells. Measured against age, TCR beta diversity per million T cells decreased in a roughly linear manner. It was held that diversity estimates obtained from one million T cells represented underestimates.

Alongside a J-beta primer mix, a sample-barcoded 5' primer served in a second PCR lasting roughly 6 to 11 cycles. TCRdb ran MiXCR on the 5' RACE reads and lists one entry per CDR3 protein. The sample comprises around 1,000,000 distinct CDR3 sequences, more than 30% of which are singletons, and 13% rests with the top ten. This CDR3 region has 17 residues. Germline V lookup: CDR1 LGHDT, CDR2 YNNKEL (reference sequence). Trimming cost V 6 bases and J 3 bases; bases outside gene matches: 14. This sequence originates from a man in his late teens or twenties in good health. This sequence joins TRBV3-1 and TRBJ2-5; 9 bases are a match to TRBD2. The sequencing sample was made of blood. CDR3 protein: CASRHRWAGGVKETQYF. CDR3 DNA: TGTGCCAGCAGACACCGATGGGCGGGGGGGGTAAAAGAGACCCAGTACTTC.